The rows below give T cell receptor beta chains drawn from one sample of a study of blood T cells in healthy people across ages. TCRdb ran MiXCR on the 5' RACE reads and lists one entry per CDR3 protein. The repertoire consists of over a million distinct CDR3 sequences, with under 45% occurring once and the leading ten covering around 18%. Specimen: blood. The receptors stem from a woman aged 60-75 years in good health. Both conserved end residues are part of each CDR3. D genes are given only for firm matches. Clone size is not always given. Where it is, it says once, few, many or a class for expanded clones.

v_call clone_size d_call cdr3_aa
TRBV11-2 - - CASSFFIAGGGEGEQYF
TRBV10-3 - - CAISDGSSNQPQHF
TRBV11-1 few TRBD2 CASSPFLAREQYF
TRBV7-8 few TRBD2 CASSLYGGSGGEQFF
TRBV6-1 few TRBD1 CASSEKDRRGPTANYGYTF
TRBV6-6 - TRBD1 CASSYTTGARNQPQHF
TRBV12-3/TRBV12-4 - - CASSSAGEPFYGYTF
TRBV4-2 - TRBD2 CASSPGIAGVSYNEQFF
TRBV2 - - CASTPRGNTEAFF
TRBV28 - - CASSWNEQYF
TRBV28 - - CASTHSTNYNEQFF
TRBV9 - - CASSPLPWENNEQFF